This is a list of T cell receptor beta chains from one sample in a study of blood T cell repertoires in COVID-19. Libraries were prepared by immunoSEQ multiplex PCR; TCRdb keeps only in-frame clonotypes and omits some of them. The sample has about 52,000 clones, about 88% seen once. Sequenced material: peripheral blood. These receptors were obtained from a human donor with active COVID-19. The donor label of this sample is uncertain. CDR3s include the opening cysteine and the closing phenylalanine or tryptophan. The order of the fields is J gene, clone size, D gene, V gene, CDR3 DNA, CDR3 protein. The D gene is left open where the match is weak. The listing skips clone size in some rows; elsewhere it reads once, few, many or a size class.

j_gene: TRBJ2-2
abundance: -
d_gene: -
v_gene: TRBV10-3
CDR3nt: TGTGCCATCAGTGATGGTGGTCTAGGGGAAATTTTTGCCGGGGAGCTGTTTTTT
CDR3aa: CAISDGGLGEIFAGELFF

j_gene: TRBJ2-3
abundance: -
d_gene: TRBD2
v_gene: TRBV18
CDR3nt: TGTGCCAGCTCACCGACTAGCGGGGATACGCAGTATTTT
CDR3aa: CASSPTSGDTQYF

j_gene: TRBJ1-6
abundance: -
d_gene: TRBD1
v_gene: TRBV5-1
CDR3nt: TGCGCCAGCAGCGTGGGGACAGGGGATAATTCACCCCTCCACTTT
CDR3aa: CASSVGTGDNSPLHF

j_gene: TRBJ2-7
abundance: -
d_gene: -
v_gene: TRBV12-3/TRBV12-4
CDR3nt: TGTGCCAGCAGTAGCGAGGGCTACGAGCAGTACTTC
CDR3aa: CASSSEGYEQYF

j_gene: TRBJ2-7
abundance: -
d_gene: -
v_gene: TRBV6-6
CDR3nt: TGTGCCAGCAGTTCCAAATCCAGGGGAAGCGCCTACGAGCAGTACTTC
CDR3aa: CASSSKSRGSAYEQYF

j_gene: TRBJ1-5
abundance: -
d_gene: TRBD1
v_gene: TRBV6-5
CDR3nt: TGTGCCAGTATGCCGGGACAGGCGATCGGGCCCCAGCATTTT
CDR3aa: CASMPGQAIGPQHF

j_gene: TRBJ1-1
abundance: -
d_gene: TRBD1
v_gene: TRBV29-1
CDR3nt: TGCAGCGCGTCCCCGACAGGGTACACTGAAGCTTTCTTT
CDR3aa: CSASPTGYTEAFF

j_gene: TRBJ2-7
abundance: -
d_gene: TRBD2
v_gene: TRBV3-1/TRBV3-2
CDR3nt: TGTGCCAGCAGCCAAGCCCTAGCGGGGGGCTACGAGCAGTACTTC
CDR3aa: CASSQALAGGYEQYF

j_gene: TRBJ1-2
abundance: -
d_gene: TRBD1
v_gene: TRBV5-6
CDR3nt: TGTGCCAGCAGCTCCCTGGGACCGGGACAGGGCGGTAGGGGCTACACCTTC
CDR3aa: CASSSLGPGQGGRGYTF

j_gene: TRBJ2-7
abundance: -
d_gene: -
v_gene: TRBV6-5
CDR3nt: TGTGCCAGCTGCTCTGGCGGCTCCTACGAGCAGTACTTC
CDR3aa: CASCSGGSYEQYF

j_gene: TRBJ2-3
abundance: -
d_gene: -
v_gene: TRBV5-5
CDR3nt: TGTGCCAGCAGCCCGGGACTCCTCACAGATACGCAGTATTTT
CDR3aa: CASSPGLLTDTQYF

j_gene: TRBJ2-2
abundance: -
d_gene: TRBD1
v_gene: TRBV5-1
CDR3nt: TGCGCCAGCAGCCGGGGACAGACACTGAACACCGGGGAGCTGTTTTTT
CDR3aa: CASSRGQTLNTGELFF

j_gene: TRBJ1-2
abundance: -
d_gene: TRBD1
v_gene: TRBV7-9
CDR3nt: TGTGCCAGCAGCCTCGACAGGGGAAATGGCTACACCTTC
CDR3aa: CASSLDRGNGYTF

j_gene: TRBJ2-3
abundance: -
d_gene: TRBD1
v_gene: TRBV2
CDR3nt: TGTGCCAGCAGCCGGACAGGGCTTAACACAGATACGCAGTATTTT
CDR3aa: CASSRTGLNTDTQYF

j_gene: TRBJ1-1
abundance: -
d_gene: -
v_gene: TRBV3-1/TRBV3-2
CDR3nt: TGTGCCAGCAGCCAAGGGCTTTCGAACACTGAAGCTTTCTTT
CDR3aa: CASSQGLSNTEAFF

j_gene: TRBJ2-7
abundance: few
d_gene: TRBD1
v_gene: TRBV6-2/TRBV6-3
CDR3nt: TGTGCCAGCAGTGCGACAGGGGGCTGGGAGCAGTACTTC
CDR3aa: CASSATGGWEQYF

j_gene: TRBJ1-2
abundance: few
d_gene: TRBD1
v_gene: TRBV6-4
CDR3nt: TGTGCCAGCAGTGACTCGACAGGGGGTGGCTACACCTTC
CDR3aa: CASSDSTGGGYTF

j_gene: TRBJ1-1
abundance: -
d_gene: -
v_gene: TRBV5-1
CDR3nt: TGCGCCAGCAAACTCTTAGACAGTCCCAACACTGAAGCTTTCTTT
CDR3aa: CASKLLDSPNTEAFF

j_gene: TRBJ2-7
abundance: -
d_gene: -
v_gene: TRBV9
CDR3nt: TGTGCCAGCAGCCCCGACTGGAGCCCCTACGAGCAGTACTTC
CDR3aa: CASSPDWSPYEQYF

j_gene: TRBJ2-6
abundance: -
d_gene: TRBD1
v_gene: TRBV19
CDR3nt: TGTGCCAGTAGTGCGAATACAGGGGGCGGGTCTGGGGCCAACGTCCTGACTTTC
CDR3aa: CASSANTGGGSGANVLTF

j_gene: TRBJ1-3
abundance: few
d_gene: -
v_gene: TRBV5-4
CDR3nt: TGTGCCAGCAGCTTAGGCAGGGGTACTGGAAACACCATATATTTT
CDR3aa: CASSLGRGTGNTIYF

j_gene: TRBJ2-2
abundance: -
d_gene: TRBD1
v_gene: TRBV7-3
CDR3nt: TGTGCCAGCAGCCGGGGGACAGGGGGTACCGGGGAGCTGTTTTTT
CDR3aa: CASSRGTGGTGELFF

j_gene: TRBJ2-7
abundance: -
d_gene: -
v_gene: TRBV5-1
CDR3nt: TGCGCCAGCAGCTTGGGGGCAGGGGAATTATACGAGCAGTACTTC
CDR3aa: CASSLGAGELYEQYF

j_gene: TRBJ2-1
abundance: -
d_gene: TRBD2
v_gene: TRBV4-1
CDR3nt: TGCGCCAGCAGCCAAGAAGGAGAACGGGGGGCCTACAATGAGCAGTTCTTC
CDR3aa: CASSQEGERGAYNEQFF

j_gene: TRBJ1-2
abundance: -
d_gene: TRBD1
v_gene: TRBV7-3
CDR3nt: TGTGCCAGCAGCCCCGGACAGGGAAAAGGAAGACTCGACCCCCTTCTTGGGTATGGCTACACCTTC
CDR3aa: CASSPGQGKGRLDPLLGYGYTF

j_gene: TRBJ1-3
abundance: -
d_gene: TRBD1
v_gene: TRBV19
CDR3nt: TGTGCCAGTAGTATAGCCCGTCGGACAGGGGCTGGAAACACCATATATTTT
CDR3aa: CASSIARRTGAGNTIYF

j_gene: TRBJ1-5
abundance: -
d_gene: TRBD1
v_gene: TRBV5-1
CDR3nt: TGCGCCAGCAGCTTGGGGGACAGGGTCGCCAATCAGCCCCAGCATTTT
CDR3aa: CASSLGDRVANQPQHF

j_gene: TRBJ2-6
abundance: -
d_gene: -
v_gene: TRBV2
CDR3nt: TGTGCCAGCATAGGATTAGGGAGCTCTGGGGCCAACGTCCTGACTTTC
CDR3aa: CASIGLGSSGANVLTF

j_gene: TRBJ1-1
abundance: -
d_gene: -
v_gene: TRBV29-1
CDR3nt: TGCAGCGTGGACCCCGGGGGGCAAACTGAAGCTTTCTTT
CDR3aa: CSVDPGGQTEAFF

j_gene: TRBJ1-5
abundance: once
d_gene: -
v_gene: TRBV25-1
CDR3nt: TGTGCCAGCGCACCCATAGGGGGGGCCGACAATCAGCCCCAGCATTTT
CDR3aa: CASAPIGGADNQPQHF

j_gene: TRBJ1-2
abundance: -
d_gene: -
v_gene: TRBV6-2/TRBV6-3
CDR3nt: TGTGCCAGCAGTTACATGCAGGGGTATGGCTACACCTTC
CDR3aa: CASSYMQGYGYTF

j_gene: TRBJ2-7
abundance: -
d_gene: -
v_gene: TRBV21-1
CDR3nt: TGTGCCAGCAGCAGGGACAAGGTCTCCTACGAGCAGTACTTC
CDR3aa: CASSRDKVSYEQYF

j_gene: TRBJ1-6
abundance: -
d_gene: -
v_gene: TRBV4-2
CDR3nt: TGTGCCAGCAGCCAAGAGGTCGGTAATTCACCCCTCCACTTT
CDR3aa: CASSQEVGNSPLHF

j_gene: TRBJ1-1
abundance: -
d_gene: -
v_gene: TRBV4-3
CDR3nt: TGCGCCAGCAGCCAAAGCGGGGAGACCAACTGGTGGTACACTGAAGCTTTCTTT
CDR3aa: CASSQSGETNWWYTEAFF

j_gene: TRBJ2-7
abundance: -
d_gene: TRBD1
v_gene: TRBV15
CDR3nt: TGTGCCACCAGCAGGGACAGGGTCCAAGACTACGAGCAGTACTTC
CDR3aa: CATSRDRVQDYEQYF

j_gene: TRBJ2-1
abundance: -
d_gene: TRBD2
v_gene: TRBV3-1/TRBV3-2
CDR3nt: TGTGCCAGCAGCCAAATGAAGCGGGGGGACTACAATGAGCAGTTCTTC
CDR3aa: CASSQMKRGDYNEQFF

j_gene: TRBJ1-5
abundance: -
d_gene: -
v_gene: TRBV5-6
CDR3nt: TGTGCCAGCAGCTTTTACGGGGTTATGAGAAATCAGCCCCAGCATTTT
CDR3aa: CASSFYGVMRNQPQHF

j_gene: TRBJ2-5
abundance: -
d_gene: -
v_gene: TRBV7-6
CDR3nt: TGTGCCAGCAGCTTAGACACAGAGACCCAGTACTTC
CDR3aa: CASSLDTETQYF

j_gene: TRBJ1-1
abundance: -
d_gene: TRBD1
v_gene: TRBV10-3
CDR3nt: TGTGCCATCAGTGAACAGGGGTCGGCTTTCTTT
CDR3aa: CAISEQGSAFF

j_gene: TRBJ1-4
abundance: -
d_gene: -
v_gene: TRBV2
CDR3nt: TGTGCCAGCAGTGACCGCAGGTCTGAAAAACTGTTTTTT
CDR3aa: CASSDRRSEKLFF

j_gene: TRBJ2-7
abundance: -
d_gene: -
v_gene: TRBV13
CDR3nt: TGTGCCAGTAAAAAAGGGGTGTCCTACGAGCAGTACTTC
CDR3aa: CASKKGVSYEQYF

j_gene: TRBJ1-4
abundance: -
d_gene: -
v_gene: TRBV12-3/TRBV12-4
CDR3nt: TGTGCCAGCCACGAATCCGCGGGGGTAAAACTGTTTTTT
CDR3aa: CASHESAGVKLFF

j_gene: TRBJ2-7
abundance: few
d_gene: TRBD1
v_gene: TRBV7-2
CDR3nt: TGTGCCAGCAGCTTCGACCAACAGGGGGCGAAGAGGGAGCAGTACTTC
CDR3aa: CASSFDQQGAKREQYF

j_gene: TRBJ2-1
abundance: -
d_gene: TRBD2
v_gene: TRBV10-3
CDR3nt: TGTGCCATCAGGGCTACTAGCGGTCCCTACAATGAGCAGTTCTTC
CDR3aa: CAIRATSGPYNEQFF

j_gene: TRBJ1-2
abundance: -
d_gene: TRBD1
v_gene: TRBV3-1/TRBV3-2
CDR3nt: TGTGCCAGCAGGACAGGGGAGGATGGCTACACCTTC
CDR3aa: CASRTGEDGYTF

j_gene: TRBJ1-5
abundance: -
d_gene: -
v_gene: TRBV6-2/TRBV6-3
CDR3nt: TGTGCCAGCAGCTCGACAGATCAGCCCCAGCATTTT
CDR3aa: CASSSTDQPQHF

j_gene: TRBJ1-2
abundance: -
d_gene: -
v_gene: TRBV7-2
CDR3nt: TGTGCCAGCAGCTTAGTAGAAGAGGACTATGGCTACACCTTC
CDR3aa: CASSLVEEDYGYTF

j_gene: TRBJ2-7
abundance: -
d_gene: TRBD2
v_gene: TRBV5-4
CDR3nt: TGTGCCAGCAGCTCTGGCGGGGGGGCCAGCGAGCAGTACTTC
CDR3aa: CASSSGGGASEQYF

j_gene: TRBJ2-2
abundance: -
d_gene: -
v_gene: TRBV11-3
CDR3nt: TGTGCCAGCAGCCCCACCCGGGTTGCCGGGGAGCTGTTTTTT
CDR3aa: CASSPTRVAGELFF